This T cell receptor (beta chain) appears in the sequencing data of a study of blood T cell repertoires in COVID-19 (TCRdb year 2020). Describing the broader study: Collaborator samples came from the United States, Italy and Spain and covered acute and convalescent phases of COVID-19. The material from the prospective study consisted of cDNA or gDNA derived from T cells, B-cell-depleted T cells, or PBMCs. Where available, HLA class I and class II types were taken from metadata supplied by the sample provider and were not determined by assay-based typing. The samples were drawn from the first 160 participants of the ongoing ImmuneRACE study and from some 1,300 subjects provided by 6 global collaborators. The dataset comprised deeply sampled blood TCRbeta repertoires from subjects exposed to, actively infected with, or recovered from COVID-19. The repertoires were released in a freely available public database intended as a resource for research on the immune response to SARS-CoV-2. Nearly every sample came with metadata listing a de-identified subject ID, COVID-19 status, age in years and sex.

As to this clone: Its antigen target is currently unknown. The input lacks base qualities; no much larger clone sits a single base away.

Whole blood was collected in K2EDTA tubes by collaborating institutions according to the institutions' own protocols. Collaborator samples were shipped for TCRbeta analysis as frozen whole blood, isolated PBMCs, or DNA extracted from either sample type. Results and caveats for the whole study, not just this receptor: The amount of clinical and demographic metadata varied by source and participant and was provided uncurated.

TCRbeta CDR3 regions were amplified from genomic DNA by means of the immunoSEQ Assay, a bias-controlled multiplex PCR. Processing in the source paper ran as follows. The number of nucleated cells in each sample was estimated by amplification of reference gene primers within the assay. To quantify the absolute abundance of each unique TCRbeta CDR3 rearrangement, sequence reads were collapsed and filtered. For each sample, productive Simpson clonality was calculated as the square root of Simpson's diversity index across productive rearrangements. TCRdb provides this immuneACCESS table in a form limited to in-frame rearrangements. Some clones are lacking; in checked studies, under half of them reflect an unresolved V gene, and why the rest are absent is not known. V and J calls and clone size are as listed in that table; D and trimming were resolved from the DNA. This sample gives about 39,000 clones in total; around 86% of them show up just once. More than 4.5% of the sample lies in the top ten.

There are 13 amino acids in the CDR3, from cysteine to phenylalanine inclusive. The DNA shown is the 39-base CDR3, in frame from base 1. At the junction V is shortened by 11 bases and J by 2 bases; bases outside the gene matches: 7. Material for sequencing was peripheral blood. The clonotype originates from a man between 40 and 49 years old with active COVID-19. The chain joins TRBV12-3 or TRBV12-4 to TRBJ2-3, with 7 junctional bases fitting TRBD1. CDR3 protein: CACQEGATDTQYF. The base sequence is TGTGCCTGTCAAGAGGGGGCCACAGATACGCAGTATTTT.